Below, one T cell receptor (delta chain) is given with its context. What it binds is unknown. Between roughly 96% and 99.6% of sorted thymocytes were Vdelta1+. This entry is derived from a study of Vδ1+ human thymocytes. Notes on the study in general: Thymic TRG and TRD repertoires appeared highly polyclonal. Unlike peripheral blood Vdelta1+ controls, thymic delta-chain sequences included around 18% Vdelta2 and few Vdelta3. Many TRG clonotypes were shared between donors; TRD repertoires were essentially private.

The template was reverse-transcribed extracted RNA. The CDR3 regions were amplified by multiplex PCR from V-gene primers to a constant-region primer. TCRdb re-called the multiplex PCR reads with CATT. The repertoire holds about 75,000 delta-chain clones, with around 35% as singletons. This CDR3 is 17 amino acids long. V lost 5 bases, J lost 3 bases, and 7 bases stayed unmatched. Per the germline V gene, CDR1 is GEAIGNYY and CDR2 is EKD. The chain links TRDV2 to TRDJ3; TRDD3 matches 9 bases. The source is a boy under two years old who had congenital heart surgery. Sequencing input: Vdelta1+ gamma-delta thymocytes from the thymus. Subset noted: FACS-sorted CD3+ TCRalphabeta- TCRVdelta1+ TCRVdelta2- thymocytes. CDR3 protein: CACGAGDTRWDTRQMFF. The CDR3 DNA follows: TGTGCCTGTGGAGCCGGGGATACGCGCTGGGACACCCGACAGATGTTTTTC.